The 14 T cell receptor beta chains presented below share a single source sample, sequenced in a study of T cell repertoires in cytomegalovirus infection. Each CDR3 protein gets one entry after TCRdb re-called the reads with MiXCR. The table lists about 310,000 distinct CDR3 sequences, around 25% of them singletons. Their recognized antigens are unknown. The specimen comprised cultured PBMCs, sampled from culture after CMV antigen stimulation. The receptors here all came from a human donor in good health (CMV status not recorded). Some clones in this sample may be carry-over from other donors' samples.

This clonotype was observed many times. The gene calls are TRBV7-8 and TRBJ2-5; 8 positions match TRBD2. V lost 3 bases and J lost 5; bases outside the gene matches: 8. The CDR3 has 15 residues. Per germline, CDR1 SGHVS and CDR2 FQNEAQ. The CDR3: CASSFGGARWETQYF. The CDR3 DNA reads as TGTGCCAGCAGCTTCGGGGGGGCGCGGTGGGAGACCCAGTACTTC.

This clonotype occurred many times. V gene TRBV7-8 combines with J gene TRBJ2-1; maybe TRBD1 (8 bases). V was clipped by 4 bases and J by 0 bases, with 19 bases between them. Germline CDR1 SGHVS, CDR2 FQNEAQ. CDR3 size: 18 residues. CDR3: CASSYPAGQVRSYNEQFF. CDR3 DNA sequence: TGTGCCAGCAGCTACCCAGCGGGACAGGTGCGCTCCTACAATGAGCAGTTCTTC.

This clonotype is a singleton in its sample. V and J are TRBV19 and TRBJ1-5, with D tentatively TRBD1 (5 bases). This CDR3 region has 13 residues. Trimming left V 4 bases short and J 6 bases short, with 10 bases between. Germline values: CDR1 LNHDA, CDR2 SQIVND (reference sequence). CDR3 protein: CASSSGRAQPQHF. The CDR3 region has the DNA TGTGCCAGTAGTAGTGGCAGGGCTCAGCCCCAGCATTTT.

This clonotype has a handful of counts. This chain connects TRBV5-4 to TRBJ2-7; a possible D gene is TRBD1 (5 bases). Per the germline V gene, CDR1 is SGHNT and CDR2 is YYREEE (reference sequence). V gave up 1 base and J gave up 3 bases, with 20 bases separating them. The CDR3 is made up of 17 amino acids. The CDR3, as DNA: TGTGCCAGCAGCTTGCGGGTTGACAGCACCTTACTCTACGAGCAGTACTTC. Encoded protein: CASSLRVDSTLLYEQYF.

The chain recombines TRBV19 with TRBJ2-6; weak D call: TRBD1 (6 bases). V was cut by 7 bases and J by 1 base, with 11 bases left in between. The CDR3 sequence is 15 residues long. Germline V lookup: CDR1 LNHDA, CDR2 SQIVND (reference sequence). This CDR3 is CASTDRPSGANVLTF. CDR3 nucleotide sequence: TGTGCCAGTACTGACAGGCCTTCTGGGGCCAACGTCCTGACTTTC.

The CDR3 coding sequence is TGTGCCAGTAGTGAGAGACTAGCGGGAGGGCTAAATGAGCAGTTCTTC. It translates to CASSERLAGGLNEQFF. This chain uses TRBV19 with TRBJ2-1, with 14 bases identical to TRBD2. Germline V lookup: CDR1 LNHDA, CDR2 SQIVND (reference sequence). The CDR3 runs 16 residues. Trimming cost V 5 bases and J 7 bases; bases outside gene matches: 7.

Here the CDR3 reads CASRDNPGNRNSPLHF. The CDR3, as DNA: TGCGCCAGCAGGGATAATCCAGGGAATCGTAATTCACCCCTCCACTTT. The chain recombines TRBV5-1 with TRBJ1-6; possible D gene TRBD1, 5 bases. Germline lookup yields CDR1 SGHRS and CDR2 YFSETQ. CDR3 size: 16 residues. V lost 5 bases and J lost 6, with 18 bases in between. The variable domain in full, with the rest retrieved from reference TRBV5-1 and TRBJ1-6, is KAGVTQTPRYLIKTRGQQVTLSCSPISGHRSVSWYQQTPGQGLQFLFEYFSETQRNKGNFPGRFSGRQFSNSRSEMNVSTLELGDSALYLCASRDNPGNRNSPLHFGNGTRLTVT.

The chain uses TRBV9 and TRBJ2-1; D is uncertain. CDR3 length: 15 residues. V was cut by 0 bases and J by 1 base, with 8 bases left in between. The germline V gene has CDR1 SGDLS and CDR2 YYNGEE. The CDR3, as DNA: TGTGCCAGCAGCGTAGAGATTGCGTCCTACAATGAGCAGTTCTTC. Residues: CASSVEIASYNEQFF.

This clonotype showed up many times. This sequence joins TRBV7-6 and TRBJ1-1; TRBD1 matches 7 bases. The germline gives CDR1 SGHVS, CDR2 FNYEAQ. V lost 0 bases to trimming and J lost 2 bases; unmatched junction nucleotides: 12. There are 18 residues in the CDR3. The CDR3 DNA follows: TGTGCCAGCAGCTTAGCCCCACAGGGGTCCTTCGGAAACACTGAAGCTTTCTTT. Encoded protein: CASSLAPQGSFGNTEAFF.

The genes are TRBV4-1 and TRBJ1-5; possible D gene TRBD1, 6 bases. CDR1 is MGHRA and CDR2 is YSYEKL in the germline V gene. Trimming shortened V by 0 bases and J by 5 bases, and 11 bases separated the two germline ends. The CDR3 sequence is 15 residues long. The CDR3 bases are TGCGCCAGCAGCCAAGATTACAGGGAGGATCAGCCCCAGCATTTT. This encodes CASSQDYREDQPQHF.

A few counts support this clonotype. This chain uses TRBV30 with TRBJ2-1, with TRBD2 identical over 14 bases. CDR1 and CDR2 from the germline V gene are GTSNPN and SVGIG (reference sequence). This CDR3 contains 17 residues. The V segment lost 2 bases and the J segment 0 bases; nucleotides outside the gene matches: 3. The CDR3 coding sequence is TGTGCCTGGAGTCGGGGACTAGCGGGAGTCTCCTACAATGAGCAGTTCTTC. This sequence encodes CAWSRGLAGVSYNEQFF.

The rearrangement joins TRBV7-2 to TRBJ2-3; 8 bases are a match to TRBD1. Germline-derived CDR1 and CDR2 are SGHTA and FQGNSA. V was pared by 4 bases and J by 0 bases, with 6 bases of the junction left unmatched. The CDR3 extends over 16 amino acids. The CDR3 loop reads CASSSYRGMSTDTQYF. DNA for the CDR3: TGTGCCAGCAGCTCCTACAGGGGGATGAGCACAGATACGCAGTATTTT.

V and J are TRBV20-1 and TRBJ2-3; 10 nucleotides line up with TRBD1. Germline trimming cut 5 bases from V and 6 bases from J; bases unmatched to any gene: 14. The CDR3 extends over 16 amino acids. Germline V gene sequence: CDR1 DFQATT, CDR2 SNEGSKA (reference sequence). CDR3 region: CSAYMDRGSTLDTQYF. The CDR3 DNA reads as TGCAGTGCTTATATGGACAGGGGGTCAACCCTGGATACGCAGTATTTT.

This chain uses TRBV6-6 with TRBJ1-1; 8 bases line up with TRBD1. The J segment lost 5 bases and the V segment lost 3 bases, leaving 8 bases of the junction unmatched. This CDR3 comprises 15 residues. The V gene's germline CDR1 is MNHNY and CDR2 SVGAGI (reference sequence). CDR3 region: CASSYVRGPVTEAFF. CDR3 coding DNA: TGTGCCAGCAGTTATGTCAGGGGGCCGGTAACTGAAGCTTTCTTT.